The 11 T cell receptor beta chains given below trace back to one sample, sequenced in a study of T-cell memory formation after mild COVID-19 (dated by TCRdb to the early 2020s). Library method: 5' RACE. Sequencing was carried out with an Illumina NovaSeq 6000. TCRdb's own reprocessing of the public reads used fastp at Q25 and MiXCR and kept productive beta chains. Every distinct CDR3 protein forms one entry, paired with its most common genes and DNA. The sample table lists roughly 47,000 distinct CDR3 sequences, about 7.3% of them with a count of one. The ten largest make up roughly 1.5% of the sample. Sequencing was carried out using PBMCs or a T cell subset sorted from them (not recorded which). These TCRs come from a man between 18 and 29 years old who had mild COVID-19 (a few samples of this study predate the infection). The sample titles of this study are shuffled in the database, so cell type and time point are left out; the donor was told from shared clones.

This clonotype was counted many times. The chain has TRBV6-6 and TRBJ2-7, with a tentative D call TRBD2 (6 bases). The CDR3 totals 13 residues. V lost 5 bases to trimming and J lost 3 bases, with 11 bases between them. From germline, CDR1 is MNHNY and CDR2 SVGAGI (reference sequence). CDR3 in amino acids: CASSPGLFYEQYV. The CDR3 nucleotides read TGTGCCAGCAGTCCGGGACTTTTCTACGAGCAGTACGTC.

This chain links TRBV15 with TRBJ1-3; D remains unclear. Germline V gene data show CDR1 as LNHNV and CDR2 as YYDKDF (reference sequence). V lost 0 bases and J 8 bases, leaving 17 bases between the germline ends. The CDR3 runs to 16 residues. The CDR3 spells CATSREGGWSGDTIYF. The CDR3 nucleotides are TGTGCCACCAGCAGAGAAGGCGGTTGGAGTGGGGACACCATATATTTT.

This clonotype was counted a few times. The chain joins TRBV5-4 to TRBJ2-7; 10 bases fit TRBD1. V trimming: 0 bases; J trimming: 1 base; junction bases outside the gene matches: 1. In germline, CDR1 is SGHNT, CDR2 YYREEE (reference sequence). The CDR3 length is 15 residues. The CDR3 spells CASSLVGQGSYEQYF. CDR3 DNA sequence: TGTGCCAGCAGCTTGGTGGGACAGGGGTCCTACGAGCAGTACTTC.

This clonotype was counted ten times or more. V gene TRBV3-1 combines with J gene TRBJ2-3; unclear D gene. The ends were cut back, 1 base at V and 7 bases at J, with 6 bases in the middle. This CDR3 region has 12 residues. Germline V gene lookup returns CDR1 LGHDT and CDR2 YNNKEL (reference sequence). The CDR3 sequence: CASSQGVNTQYF. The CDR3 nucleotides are TGTGCCAGCAGCCAAGGAGTGAATACGCAGTATTTT.

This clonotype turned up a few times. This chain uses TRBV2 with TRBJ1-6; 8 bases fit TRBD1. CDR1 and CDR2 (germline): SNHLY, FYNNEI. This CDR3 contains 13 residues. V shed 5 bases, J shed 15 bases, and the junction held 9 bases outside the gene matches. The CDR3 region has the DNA TGTGCCAGCAGTTACTGGACAGGGAAGGACCTCCACTTT. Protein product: CASSYWTGKDLHF.

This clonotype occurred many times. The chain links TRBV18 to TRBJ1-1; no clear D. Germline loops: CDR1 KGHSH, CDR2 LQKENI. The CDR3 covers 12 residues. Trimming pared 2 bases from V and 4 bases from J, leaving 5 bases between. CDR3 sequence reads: CASSPTSTEAFF. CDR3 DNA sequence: TGTGCCAGCTCACCAACAAGCACTGAAGCTTTCTTT.

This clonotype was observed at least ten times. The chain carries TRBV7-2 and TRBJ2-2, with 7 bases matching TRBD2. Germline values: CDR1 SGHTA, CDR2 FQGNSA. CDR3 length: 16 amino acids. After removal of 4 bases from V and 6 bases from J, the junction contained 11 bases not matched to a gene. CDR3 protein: CASSSGTGGPPGELFF. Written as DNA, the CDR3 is TGTGCCAGCAGCTCCGGTACGGGGGGTCCCCCCGGGGAGCTGTTTTTT.

For the CDR3, the DNA is TGTGCCAGCAGTTATTCAGACACTAGTACAGATACGCAGTATTTT. It yields the protein CASSYSDTSTDTQYF. This chain uses TRBV6-5 with TRBJ2-3; TRBD2 might be the D (5 bases). The germline CDR1 and CDR2 sequences are MNHEY and SVGAGI. V gave up 3 bases and J gave up 3 bases, with 13 bases separating them. This CDR3 comprises 15 residues.

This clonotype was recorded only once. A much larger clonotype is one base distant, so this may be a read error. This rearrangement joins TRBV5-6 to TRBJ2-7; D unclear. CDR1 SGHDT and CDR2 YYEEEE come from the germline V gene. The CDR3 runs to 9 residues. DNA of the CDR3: TGTGCCCGCAGCTCCGAGCAGTACGTC. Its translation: CARSSEQYV.

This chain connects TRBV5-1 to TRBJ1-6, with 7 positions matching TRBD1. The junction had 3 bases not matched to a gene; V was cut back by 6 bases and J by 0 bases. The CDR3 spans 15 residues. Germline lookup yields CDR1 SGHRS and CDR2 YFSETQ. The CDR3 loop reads CASKPGGSYNSPLHF. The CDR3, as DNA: TGCGCCAGCAAACCAGGGGGCTCCTATAATTCACCCCTCCACTTT.

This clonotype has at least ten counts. The CDR3 loop reads CASSGREQFF. In DNA, the CDR3 is TGTGCCAGCAGCGGTAGGGAGCAGTTCTTC. The chain recombines TRBV7-9 with TRBJ2-1; D ambiguous. The CDR3 extends over 10 amino acids. Trimming pared 5 bases from V and 10 bases from J, leaving 6 bases between. CDR1 is SEHNR, CDR2 FQNEAQ, per germline (reference sequence).